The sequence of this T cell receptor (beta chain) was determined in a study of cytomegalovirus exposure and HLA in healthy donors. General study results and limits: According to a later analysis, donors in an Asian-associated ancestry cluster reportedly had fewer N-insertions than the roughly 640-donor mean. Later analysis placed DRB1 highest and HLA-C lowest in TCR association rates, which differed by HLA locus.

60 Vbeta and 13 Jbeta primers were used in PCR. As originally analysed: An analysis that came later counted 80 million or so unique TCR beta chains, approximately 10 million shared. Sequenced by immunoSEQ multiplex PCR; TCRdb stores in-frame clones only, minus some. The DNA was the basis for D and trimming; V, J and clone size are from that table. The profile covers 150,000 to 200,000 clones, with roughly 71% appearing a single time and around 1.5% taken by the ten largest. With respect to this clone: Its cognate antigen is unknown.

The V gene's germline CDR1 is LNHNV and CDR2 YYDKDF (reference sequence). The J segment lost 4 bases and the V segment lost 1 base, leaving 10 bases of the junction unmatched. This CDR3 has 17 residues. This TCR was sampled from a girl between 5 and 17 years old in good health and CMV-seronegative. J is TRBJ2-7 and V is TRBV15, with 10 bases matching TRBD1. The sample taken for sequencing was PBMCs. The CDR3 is CATSRGAWDRGEYEQYF. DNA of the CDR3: TGTGCCACCAGCAGAGGGGCGTGGGACAGGGGCGAGTACGAGCAGTACTTC.